The subject of this entry is one TCR beta chain. At least ten counts were recorded for this clonotype. Its antigen specificity is not known. Base quality data are lacking; no much larger clone is found one base away. Sequencing instrument: Illumina MiSeq. Quantitative 5'-RACE with molecular barcodes was used to prepare TCR beta libraries. As for the authors' bioinformatics: Disease-linked TCR variants were identified with a new computational method built on a probabilistic model of VDJ rearrangement. Through fastp at Q25 and MiXCR, TCRdb rebuilt clones from the public reads, retaining in-frame beta chains. Identical CDR3 proteins give one entry, which carries the most common genes and DNA. TCRdb, not the authors, supplied the V and J calls. The sample table lists under 30,000 distinct CDR3 sequences, over 6.5% of them with a count of one. The top ten hold approximately 29% of the sample. The data were taken from a study of CD8 T cells in ankylosing spondylitis (dated by TCRdb to the late 2010s). Context from the whole study: T cell receptor beta repertoires were profiled in healthy donors and ankylosing spondylitis patients so that disease-linked TCR variants could be found. The full study cohort was made up of over 20 ankylosing spondylitis patients and 108 healthy donors. Samples of peripheral blood were taken, and for ankylosing spondylitis patients, synovial fluid was collected as well. Points the paper makes about the study in general: Some motif variants had previously been reported in the synovial fluid and blood of reactive arthritis patients, which suggests shared mechanisms of disease initiation. Significant enrichment of the disease-linked clones was reported in matched synovial fluid samples from ankylosing spondylitis patients. A TCR beta motif of eight highly homologous amino acid variants appeared characteristic of blood from ankylosing spondylitis patients. In peripheral blood, the disease-linked clones were found at relatively low frequencies and had a CD8+ phenotype.

CDR1 and CDR2 are drawn from the germline V gene: MGHRA, YSYEKL. The cysteine opens and the phenylalanine closes a CDR3 of 14 amino acids. Of all the DNA, just the CDR3 is kept, 42 bases in frame from base 1. V has 8 bases trimmed and J has 2 bases trimmed; junction bases matching no gene number 7. The receptor's source is a male donor with ankylosing spondylitis or in good health (not recorded which). Sequenced: blood. This sequence uses TRBV4-1 and TRBJ2-3, and TRBD2 matches 7 of the central bases. The nucleotides read TGCGCCAGCGAGGGAGGGGACCCCACAGATACGCAGTATTTT. This sequence encodes CASEGGDPTDTQYF.